Listed below are T cell receptor beta chains from one sample, sequenced in a study of cytomegalovirus exposure and HLA in healthy donors. Some clones are missing from TCRdb's copy, which holds only in-frame ones; the method was immunoSEQ multiplex PCR. The table has over 150,000 clones, 80% seen once. Sequencing used PBMCs. The receptors originated from a woman in her forties or fifties in good health and CMV-seropositive. Both conserved end residues are part of each CDR3. A D gene is named only where the DNA matches it firmly. Clone size is stated in some rows and not others, as once, few, many or a class when expanded.

V: TRBV7-6
size: .
J: TRBJ2-5
D: .
DNA: TGTGCCAGCAGCTTAGTCGCGGCGGACCAAGAGACCCAGTACTTC
CDR3: CASSLVAADQETQYF

V: TRBV7-2
size: .
J: TRBJ2-3
D: .
DNA: TGTGCCAGCAAAAGAAGAGGAGGGAGCACAGATACGCAGTATTTT
CDR3: CASKRRGGSTDTQYF

V: TRBV4-1
size: .
J: TRBJ2-7
D: .
DNA: TGCGCCAGCAGCCAAGGGTCCAATCCTACCTACGAGCAGTACTTC
CDR3: CASSQGSNPTYEQYF

V: TRBV13
size: few
J: TRBJ1-2
D: TRBD1
DNA: TGTGCCAGCAGCTCTAAAGGGACAGCCTATGGCTACACCTTC
CDR3: CASSSKGTAYGYTF

V: TRBV18
size: .
J: TRBJ1-1
D: .
DNA: TGTGCCAGCTCTCCAACCACAGGGAACACTGAAGCTTTCTTT
CDR3: CASSPTTGNTEAFF

V: TRBV5-6
size: .
J: TRBJ2-7
D: .
DNA: TGTGCCAGCAACTCAGCTAGACGCCGGAGTGGCGGCGAGCAGTACTTC
CDR3: CASNSARRRSGGEQYF

V: TRBV9
size: .
J: TRBJ1-2
D: TRBD1
DNA: TGTGCCAGCAGCCGTGACAGGGGGCCTTTCGGCTACACCTTC
CDR3: CASSRDRGPFGYTF

V: TRBV2
size: once
J: TRBJ1-4
D: TRBD1
DNA: TGTGCCAGCAGTAACCGACAGGGGAATGAAAAACTGTTTTTT
CDR3: CASSNRQGNEKLFF

V: TRBV9
size: .
J: TRBJ2-6
D: TRBD1
DNA: TGTGCCAGCAGCCCAGCCGGGACAGGGGCGTCCGGGGCCAACGTCCTGACTTTC
CDR3: CASSPAGTGASGANVLTF

V: TRBV28
size: .
J: TRBJ2-7
D: TRBD1
DNA: TGTGCCAGCAGTTTTACGACAGGGGGGATGGCCTACGAGCAGTACTTC
CDR3: CASSFTTGGMAYEQYF

V: TRBV19
size: .
J: TRBJ2-5
D: .
DNA: TGTGCCAGTAGCGGGGAGGCAGAGACCCAGTACTTC
CDR3: CASSGEAETQYF

V: TRBV29-1
size: few
J: TRBJ1-2
D: TRBD1
DNA: TGCAGCGTTAGGGACAGGGGTATGCATGGCTACACCTTC
CDR3: CSVRDRGMHGYTF

V: TRBV7-3
size: once
J: TRBJ1-1
D: .
DNA: TGTGCCAGCAGCCGGGGGGGGGACACTGAAGCTTTCTTT
CDR3: CASSRGGDTEAFF

V: TRBV7-9
size: .
J: TRBJ1-5
D: TRBD1
DNA: TGTTCCAGCAGCTTAGAACAGGGGCAGCCCCAGCATTTT
CDR3: CSSSLEQGQPQHF

V: TRBV5-1
size: .
J: TRBJ1-4
D: .
DNA: TGCGCCAGCAGCCCGAAGATCGGTGCGATTAATGAAAAACTGTTTTTT
CDR3: CASSPKIGAINEKLFF

V: TRBV19
size: once
J: TRBJ1-1
D: .
DNA: TGTGCCAGTAGTTCCCTCTTCACAGGGCCCGGCACTGAAGCTTTCTTT
CDR3: CASSSLFTGPGTEAFF

V: TRBV28
size: .
J: TRBJ1-5
D: TRBD1
DNA: TGTGCCAGCACACTCCAGGGACAGAGCCATCAGCCCCAGCATTTT
CDR3: CASTLQGQSHQPQHF

V: TRBV18
size: once
J: TRBJ2-1
D: .
DNA: TGTGCCAGCTCACCACCGGGCCGCGACATTCAGGCGCAGTTCTTC
CDR3: CASSPPGRDIQAQFF

V: TRBV4-3
size: .
J: TRBJ2-7
D: TRBD2
DNA: TGCGCCAGCAGCCAAGATCGGACGTCGGCGGGAGGGTACGAGCAGTACTTC
CDR3: CASSQDRTSAGGYEQYF

V: TRBV5-1
size: .
J: TRBJ2-3
D: .
DNA: TGCGCCAGCAGCTTTCAGGCAGATACGCAGTATTTT
CDR3: CASSFQADTQYF